This T cell receptor beta chain comes out of a study of regulatory dendritic cells for organ transplantation. Per germline, CDR1 SQVTM and CDR2 ANQGSEA. The CDR3 covers 11 residues. V was pared by 7 bases and J by 2 bases, with 9 bases between. This clone was seen just once. The data were produced by immunoSEQ multiplex PCR, yet TCRdb's version contains in-frame clones alone and is incomplete. The table lists 26,000 or so clones, about four fifths of them singletons. This chain uses TRBV29-1 with TRBJ2-7, with a tentative D call TRBD2 (6 bases). The sequencing input was naive CD4+ T cells from blood. Subset described: CD45RA+ naive T cells. The clonotype originates from a human donor in good health. The CDR3 loop is CSAGGTYEQYF. Written as DNA, the CDR3 is TGCAGCGCCGGAGGGACCTACGAGCAGTACTTC.